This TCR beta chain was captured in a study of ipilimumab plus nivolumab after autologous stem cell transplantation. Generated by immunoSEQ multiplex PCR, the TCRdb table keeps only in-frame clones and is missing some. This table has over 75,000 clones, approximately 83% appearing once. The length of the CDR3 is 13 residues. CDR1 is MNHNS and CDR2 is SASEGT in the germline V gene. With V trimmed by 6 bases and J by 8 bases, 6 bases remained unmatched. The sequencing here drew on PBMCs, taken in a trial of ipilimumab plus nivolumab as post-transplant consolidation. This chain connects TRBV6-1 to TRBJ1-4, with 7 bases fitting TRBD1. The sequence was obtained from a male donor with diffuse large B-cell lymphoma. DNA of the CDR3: TGTGCCAGCAGGGAACCAGGGGGGGAAAAACTGTTTTTT. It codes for CASREPGGEKLFF.